This T cell receptor beta chain was sequenced during a study of T cell repertoires in cytomegalovirus infection. Study-wide results and limits: Individuals carrying CMV plus the relevant HLA were identified by cumulative frequency of public TCR beta families.

The CDR3 loop spans 13 amino acids. V gave up 5 bases and J gave up 4 bases, with 11 bases separating them. CDR1 is SGHTA and CDR2 is FQGNSA in the germline V gene. This clonotype occurred many times. The target antigen is unknown. One entry per CDR3 protein, called by TCRdb with MiXCR from the reads. The sample contains just under 500,000 distinct CDR3 sequences, around a third of which appear only once. The sequence was collected from a human donor in good health (CMV status not recorded). Some clones in this sample may be carry-over from other donors' samples. The starting material was cultured PBMCs, obtained from culture after CMV antigen stimulation. The chain employs TRBV7-2 and TRBJ2-5; D is unclear. CDR3 sequence reads: CASSPRAGETQYF. CDR3 bases: TGTGCCAGCAGCCCGCGAGCTGGAGAGACCCAGTACTTC.